A single sample gave rise to the 14 T cell receptor beta chains below, sequenced in a study of blood T cell repertoires in COVID-19. Using immunoSEQ multiplex PCR, the repertoire was profiled, and TCRdb retains in-frame clones only, with some absent. The sample holds approximately 220,000 clones, about 86% seen once. The sequenced sample was peripheral blood. Receptors originate from a woman in her sixties or seventies with acute or convalescent COVID-19.

The genes are TRBV7-9 and TRBJ2-2; TRBD2 matches at 8 bases. V was pared by 2 bases and J by 3 bases, with 2 bases of the junction left unmatched. The CDR3 length is 15 residues. Germline CDR1 reads SEHNR; CDR2 reads FQNEAQ (reference sequence). This CDR3 is CASSLSGGHTGELFF. The CDR3, as DNA: TGTGCCAGCAGCTTAAGCGGGGGCCACACCGGGGAGCTGTTTTTT.

V usage is TRBV4-1 and J usage is TRBJ2-1; 7 bases agree with TRBD1. Germline-derived CDR1 and CDR2 are MGHRA and YSYEKL. This CDR3 has 16 residues. V lost 4 bases to trimming and J lost 6 bases; unmatched junction nucleotides: 12. The CDR3: CASSPTPGQSFNEQFF. DNA of the CDR3: TGCGCCAGCAGCCCGACACCGGGACAGAGTTTCAATGAGCAGTTCTTC.

V and J are TRBV9 and TRBJ1-4; TRBD1 agrees at 8 bases. The V gene end was trimmed by 2 bases and the J gene end by 2 bases; junction bases not matched to a gene: 2. The germline V gene has CDR1 SGDLS and CDR2 YYNGEE. This CDR3 spans 15 amino acids. CDR3: CASSVGQGTNEKLFF. The CDR3, as DNA: TGTGCCAGCAGCGTCGGACAGGGCACTAATGAAAAACTGTTTTTT.

The chain has TRBV27 and TRBJ1-4, with 7 positions matching TRBD1. Germline V gives CDR1 MNHEY, CDR2 SMNVEV (reference sequence). This CDR3 region has 15 residues. V gave up 5 bases and J gave up 7 bases; unmatched junction bases: 10. CDR3 amino acids: CASSARGGAIEKLFF. CDR3 in DNA: TGTGCCAGCAGTGCCCGAGGGGGCGCCATTGAAAAACTGTTTTTT.

The J gene is TRBJ2-4, the V gene TRBV13, with a possible D match to TRBD1 (6 bases). The CDR3 consists of 15 residues. Trimming stripped 6 bases from V and 3 bases from J, with 15 bases between. The germline V gene has CDR1 PRHDT and CDR2 FYEKMQ (reference sequence). Here the CDR3 reads CASSHRDDGKNIQYF. Here the CDR3 DNA reads TGTGCCAGCAGTCACAGGGACGATGGCAAAAACATTCAGTACTTC.

The chain employs TRBV4-2 and TRBJ2-3, with a tentative D call TRBD2 (6 bases). V was shortened by 3 bases and J by 0 bases, with 10 bases between the two germline ends. The CDR3 covers 15 residues. Germline V CDR1 and CDR2: LGHNA, YNFKEQ. The CDR3 sequence is CASSHGTLSTDTQYF. CDR3 DNA sequence: TGTGCCAGCAGCCACGGGACTCTTAGCACAGATACGCAGTATTTT.

This rearrangement joins TRBV4-1 to TRBJ2-2; D is unclear. This CDR3 comprises 14 residues. CDR1 and CDR2 (germline): MGHRA, YSYEKL. Trimming removed 1 base from V and 8 bases from J, with 11 bases in between. CDR3 nucleotide sequence: TGCGCCAGCAGCCAAGTCCCGTATACAGGGGAGCTGTTTTTT. Translation gives CASSQVPYTGELFF.

This chain connects TRBV3-1 (or the pseudogene TRBV3-2) to TRBJ2-5; TRBD2 matches 11 bases. From germline, CDR1 is LGHDT and CDR2 YNNKEL (reference sequence). The CDR3 has 16 residues. J lost 7 bases, V lost 0 bases, and 7 bases had no gene match. The CDR3 spells CASSQDRLAGKGTQYF. The CDR3 DNA follows: TGTGCCAGCAGCCAAGACAGACTAGCGGGAAAAGGGACCCAGTACTTC.

V is TRBV5-1 and J is TRBJ1-3, with D maybe TRBD1 (5 bases). Trimming removed 4 bases at V and 8 bases at J, with 10 bases between. Germline V gene sequence: CDR1 SGHRS, CDR2 YFSETQ. CDR3 length: 12 amino acids. The CDR3 is CASSPWGDTIYF. The CDR3 DNA is TGCGCCAGCAGCCCGTGGGGGGACACCATATATTTT.

The CDR3 DNA reads TGTGCCAGCAGCTTATCCCTGAGTGCGAACACTGAAGCTTTCTTT. This gives the protein CASSLSLSANTEAFF. The gene calls are TRBV7-9 and TRBJ1-1; D gene ambiguous. The germline V gene encodes CDR1 SEHNR and CDR2 FQNEAQ (reference sequence). V was cut by 2 bases and J by 1 base, with 11 bases left in between. The CDR3 runs to 15 residues.

The chain links TRBV27 to TRBJ1-4; TRBD1 aligns across 8 bases. The CDR3 is 14 residues long. CDR1 MNHEY and CDR2 SMNVEV come from the germline V gene (reference sequence). The V segment lost 4 bases and the J segment 8 bases; nucleotides outside the gene matches: 6. Here the CDR3 reads CASSSRQGLEKLFF. DNA for the CDR3: TGTGCCAGCAGTTCTCGACAGGGGCTCGAAAAACTGTTTTTT.

Here the CDR3 reads CASSLSGGFTEAFF. Written as DNA, the CDR3 is TGTGCCAGCAGTTTATCAGGGGGATTCACTGAAGCTTTCTTT. The chain joins TRBV28 to TRBJ1-1, with 7 bases fitting TRBD1. Germline trimming cut 1 base from V and 4 bases from J; bases unmatched to any gene: 3. Germline CDR1 and CDR2: MDHEN and SYDVKM. CDR3 length: 14 amino acids.

CDR3 in DNA: TGTGCCAGCTCACCCGGACAGGGCCCCGGATTTGAAGCTTTCTTT. It encodes CASSPGQGPGFEAFF. V usage is TRBV18 and J usage is TRBJ1-1, with TRBD1 identical over 8 bases. The CDR3 is made up of 15 amino acids. The germline gives CDR1 KGHSH, CDR2 LQKENI. Trimming took 3 bases from V and 7 from J; bases not matched to a gene: 10.

The CDR3 loop is CASSRQTGEEFF. DNA for the CDR3: TGTGCCAGCAGCCGGCAGACAGGGGAGGAGTTCTTC. V gene TRBV4-2 combines with J gene TRBJ2-1; 8 bases map to TRBD1. The length of the CDR3 is 12 residues. Unmatched junction bases numbered 7, after V lost 4 bases and J lost 14 bases. From germline, CDR1 is LGHNA and CDR2 YNFKEQ.